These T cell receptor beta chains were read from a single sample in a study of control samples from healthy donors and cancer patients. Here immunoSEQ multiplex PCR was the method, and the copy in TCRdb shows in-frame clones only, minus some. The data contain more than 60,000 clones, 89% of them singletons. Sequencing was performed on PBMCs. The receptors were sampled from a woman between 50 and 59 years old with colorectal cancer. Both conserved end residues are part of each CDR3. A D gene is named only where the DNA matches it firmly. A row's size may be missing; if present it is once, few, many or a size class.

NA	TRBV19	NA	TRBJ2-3	CASSSAGVADTQYF	TGTGCCAGTAGTTCAGCAGGCGTCGCAGATACGCAGTATTTT
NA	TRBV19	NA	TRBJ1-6	CASSTRQESNSPLHF	TGTGCCAGTAGTACAAGACAGGAAAGTAATTCACCCCTCCACTTT
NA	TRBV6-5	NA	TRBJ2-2	CASSRNAYTGELFF	TGTGCCAGCAGTCGAAATGCGTACACCGGGGAGCTGTTTTTT
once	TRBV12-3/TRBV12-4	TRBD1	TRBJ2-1	CASSYSGGDEQFF	TGTGCCAGCAGTTATTCAGGGGGCGATGAGCAGTTCTTC
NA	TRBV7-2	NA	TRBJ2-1	CASSLGRRAGQFF	TGTGCCAGCAGCTTAGGACGAAGAGCTGGGCAGTTCTTC
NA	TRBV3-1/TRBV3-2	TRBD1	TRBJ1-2	CASSPRGTVYGYTF	TGTGCCAGCAGCCCCCGGGGGACAGTCTATGGCTACACCTTC
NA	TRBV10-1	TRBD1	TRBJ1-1	CASREQGAFYYTEAFF	TGCGCCAGCAGAGAACAGGGGGCGTTTTACTACACTGAAGCTTTCTTT
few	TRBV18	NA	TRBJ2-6	CASSPPGGLEANVLTF	TGTGCCAGCTCACCGCCCGGGGGGCTCGAGGCCAACGTCCTGACTTTC
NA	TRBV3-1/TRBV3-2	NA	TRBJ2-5	CASSQDLRALTQETQYF	TGTGCCAGCAGCCAAGATCTAAGAGCTCTCACTCAAGAGACCCAGTACTTC
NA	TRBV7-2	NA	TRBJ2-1	CASSLVPDEQFF	TGTGCCAGCAGCTTAGTACCCGATGAGCAGTTCTTC
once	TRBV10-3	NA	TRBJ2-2	CAISDGSVNTGELFF	TGTGCCATCAGTGACGGGTCGGTGAACACCGGGGAGCTGTTTTTT
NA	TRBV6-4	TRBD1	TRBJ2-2	CASSDSGGEHTGELFF	TGTGCCAGCAGTGACTCAGGGGGCGAACACACCGGGGAGCTGTTTTTT
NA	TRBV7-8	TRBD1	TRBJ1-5	CASSPWGTGNNQPQHF	TGTGCCAGCAGCCCCTGGGGGACAGGGAATAATCAGCCCCAGCATTTT
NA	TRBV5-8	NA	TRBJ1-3	CASSSGNTIYF	TGTGCCAGCAGCTCGGGCAACACCATATATTTT
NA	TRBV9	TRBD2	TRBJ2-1	CASSVAASGVNEQFF	TGTGCCAGCAGCGTAGCAGCTAGCGGGGTCAATGAGCAGTTCTTC
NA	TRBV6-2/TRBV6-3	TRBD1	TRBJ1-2	CASSSLGQGVGYTF	TGTGCCAGCAGTTCCTTGGGACAGGGAGTCGGCTACACCTTC
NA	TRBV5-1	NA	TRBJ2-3	CASSSRESADTQYF	TGCGCCAGCAGCTCCAGGGAATCGGCAGATACGCAGTATTTT
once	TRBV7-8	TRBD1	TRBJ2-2	CASSLRTGGDLRATGELFF	TGTGCCAGCAGCCTAAGGACAGGGGGAGACTTGCGAGCGACCGGGGAGCTGTTTTTT
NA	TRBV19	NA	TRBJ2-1	CASSRGSSEYNEQFF	TGTGCCAGTAGTAGAGGGTCATCGGAGTACAATGAGCAGTTCTTC
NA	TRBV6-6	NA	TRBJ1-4	CASSVRPDAREKLFF	TGTGCCAGCAGTGTAAGACCGGACGCTAGGGAAAAACTGTTTTTT
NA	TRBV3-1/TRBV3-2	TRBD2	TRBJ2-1	CASTGRGEVNEQFF	TGTGCCAGCACCGGGCGGGGGGAAGTCAATGAGCAGTTCTTC
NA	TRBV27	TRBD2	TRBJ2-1	CASSLLGGGYNEQFF	TGTGCCAGCAGTTTATTGGGGGGGGGATACAATGAGCAGTTCTTC
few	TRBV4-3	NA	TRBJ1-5	CASSQDLNQPQHF	TGCGCCAGCAGCCAAGATCTAAATCAGCCCCAGCATTTT
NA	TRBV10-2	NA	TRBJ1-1	CASSIGVNTEAFF	TGCGCCAGTTCTATAGGGGTAAACACTGAAGCTTTCTTT
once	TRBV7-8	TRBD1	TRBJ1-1	CASSLDRLPNTEAFF	TGTGCCAGCAGCTTGGACAGGCTACCGAACACTGAAGCTTTCTTT
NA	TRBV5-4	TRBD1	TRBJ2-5	CASSRGQGQETQYF	TGTGCCAGCAGCCGGGGACAGGGCCAAGAGACCCAGTACTTC
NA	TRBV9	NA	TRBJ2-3	CASSLPPTDTQYF	TGTGCCAGCAGCCTCCCCCCCACAGATACGCAGTATTTT